This entry lists 30 T cell receptor beta chains sequenced from one sample in a study of shared clonotypes between healthy human individuals. Method: immunoSEQ multiplex PCR; TCRdb's copy keeps in-frame clones and lacks some. The sample yields millions of clones, 85% to 95% seen once. The sequenced material came from naive CD4+ T cells sorted from blood. Subset of the sample: CD45RA+ positively selected. Receptors were obtained from a man aged 18 to 30 in good health.

As concerns this clone: The same CDR3 arises from other DNA sequences in this sample as well. V usage is TRBV11-3 and J usage is TRBJ2-7; D not resolved. This CDR3 is 15 amino acids long. V gave up 2 bases and J gave up 2 bases, with 13 bases separating them. Germline V gives CDR1 SGHNT, CDR2 YENEEA. CDR3 sequence reads: CASSLSSKGPYEQYF. DNA of the CDR3: TGTGCCAGCAGCTTAAGTAGTAAGGGCCCCTACGAGCAGTACTTC.

The rearrangement links TRBV9 to TRBJ2-3; D remains unclear. CDR3 length: 15 residues. The V and J ends lost 4 bases and 4 bases respectively, with 16 bases between them. Germline CDR1 is SGDLS and CDR2 is YYNGEE. This chain's CDR3 is CASSSVSSLADTQYF. In nucleotides, the CDR3 is TGTGCCAGCAGCTCCGTTTCGTCACTCGCAGATACGCAGTATTTT.

The CDR3 is CASSLPGTKGNEQFF. The DNA for the CDR3 is TGTGCCAGCAGTCTGCCCGGGACCAAAGGCAATGAGCAGTTCTTC. The rearrangement joins TRBV28 to TRBJ2-1; D is possibly TRBD1 or TRBD2 (5 bases each). CDR1 is MDHEN, CDR2 SYDVKM, per germline. This CDR3 contains 15 residues. V dropped 5 bases and J dropped 6 bases, with 17 bases sitting between them.

The CDR3 bases are TGTGCCAGCAGTCGTAGCGGGGACCAGCAGTACTTC. Translation: CASSRSGDQQYF. The chain uses TRBV2 and TRBJ2-7, with 8 bases lining up with TRBD2. The CDR3 contains 12 residues. The J segment lost 8 bases and the V segment lost 5 bases, leaving 5 bases of the junction unmatched. The V gene's germline CDR1 is SNHLY and CDR2 FYNNEI.

The CDR3 region is CSVVGLAAYNEQFF. CDR3 bases: TGCAGCGTCGTTGGACTAGCGGCCTACAATGAGCAGTTCTTC. The V call is TRBV29-1, the J call TRBJ2-1; 10 nucleotides match TRBD2. The V gene end was trimmed by 6 bases and the J gene end by 2 bases; junction bases not matched to a gene: 4. The germline gives CDR1 SQVTM, CDR2 ANQGSEA. The CDR3 is 14 residues long.

With regard to this clone: Sequence at one end of the junction differs from germline and may be a read error. The same CDR3 can be traced to other DNA sequences in this sample. The J gene is TRBJ2-1, the V gene TRBV25-1, with 11 bases lining up with TRBD2. Germline V gene data show CDR1 as MGHDK and CDR2 as SYGVNS. This CDR3 is 15 amino acids long. The CDR3 DNA is TGTGCCAGCAGACTAGCGGGAGCCGAATACAATGAGCAATTCTTC. Encoded protein: CASRLAGAEYNEQFF.

This clone was counted once. The rearrangement joins TRBV21-1 to TRBJ1-5; the tabulated D call, TRBD1, remains unverified against the DNA. TRBV21-1 is labeled a pseudogene. The CDR3 loop spans 20 amino acids. The CDR3 DNA is TGTGCCAGCAGCAATTCACCCTCGACAGGGACGATTTGGGGCAATCAGCCCCAGCATTTT. This translates into CASSNSPSTGTIWGNQPQHF.

The rearrangement joins TRBV2 to TRBJ1-1; D remains unclear. Germline CDR1 and CDR2: SNHLY and FYNNEI. CDR3 length: 14 amino acids. V lost 7 bases, J lost 6 bases, and 18 bases lay in between. CDR3 residues: CASTALYPAAEAFF. The CDR3 nucleotides read TGTGCCAGCACCGCCCTCTATCCGGCTGCTGAAGCTTTCTTT. Full variable domain (rest looked up from reference TRBV2 and TRBJ1-1): EPEVTQTPSHQVTQMGQEVILRCVPISNHLYFYWYRQILGQKVEFLVSFYNNEISEKSEIFDDQFSVERPDGSNFTLKIRSTKLEDSAMYFCASTALYPAAEAFFGQGTRLTVV.

Concerning this clone itself: The identical CDR3 is also encoded by other nucleotide sequences in the sample. As DNA, the CDR3 is TGCGCCAGCAGCACTGACAGCTATGGCTACACCTTC. This encodes CASSTDSYGYTF. The J gene is TRBJ1-2, the V gene TRBV5-1; possibly TRBD1 for D (5 bases). CDR3 size: 12 residues. Germline assignment: CDR1 SGHRS and CDR2 YFSETQ. Between the trimmed V and J ends, which lost 4 bases and 4 bases, there was a span of 8 bases.

The rearrangement links TRBV5-8 to TRBJ2-6; the D is unclear. The CDR3 length is 16 residues. The germline V gene encodes CDR1 SGHTS and CDR2 YDEGEE. Trimming took off 2 bases at V and 0 bases at J, with 9 bases between the two ends. CDR3 sequence (DNA): TGTGCCAGCAGCTTTAGACTGCCCTCTGGGGCCAACGTCCTGACTTTC. The encoded protein is CASSFRLPSGANVLTF.

The CDR3 reads CASSPTSAAYEQYF. In DNA form, the CDR3 reads TGTGCCAGCAGTCCGACTAGCGCTGCCTACGAGCAGTACTTC. The chain combines TRBV28 with TRBJ2-7; 8 positions agree with TRBD2. The ends lost 5 bases at V and 2 bases at J; junction bases unmatched: 5. The CDR3 runs 14 residues. From germline, CDR1 is MDHEN and CDR2 SYDVKM.

This clone was seen just once. The chain couples TRBV5-4 to TRBJ2-7, with TRBD1 identical over 8 bases. The CDR3 totals 15 residues. V trimming: 4 bases; J trimming: 6 bases; junction bases outside the gene matches: 12. Germline V lookup: CDR1 SGHNT, CDR2 YYREEE (reference sequence). The CDR3 DNA reads TGTGCCAGCAGCACAGGACAGGGTCTGGAATCCGAGCAGTACTTC. This codes for CASSTGQGLESEQYF.

This chain links TRBV9 with TRBJ1-4; TRBD1 might be the D (6 bases). The germline CDR1 and CDR2 sequences are SGDLS and YYNGEE. The germline V and J ends were trimmed by 3 bases and 8 bases, with 17 bases remaining between them. The CDR3 runs to 15 residues. Here the CDR3 DNA reads TGTGCCAGCAGCGCCCCAGGGGCGGAGGGGGAAAAACTGTTTTTT. Translation gives CASSAPGAEGEKLFF.

CDR3 DNA: TGTGCCAGCAGATCCGACAGGATCGACTCTGGAAACACCATATATTTT. Protein: CASRSDRIDSGNTIYF. V and J are TRBV2 and TRBJ1-3; D possibly corresponds to TRBD1 (6 bases). This CDR3 contains 16 residues. Trimming left V 6 bases short and J 0 bases short, with 15 bases between. The germline V gene has CDR1 SNHLY and CDR2 FYNNEI.

V is TRBV6-1 and J is TRBJ2-3, with D maybe TRBD2 (6 bases). The germline V and J ends were trimmed by 2 bases and 0 bases, with 18 bases remaining between them. Per germline, CDR1 MNHNS and CDR2 SASEGT. This CDR3 has 18 amino acids. CDR3 sequence (DNA): TGTGCCAGCAGTGAACCGGGCTTTTGGGAGGCTAGCACAGATACGCAGTATTTT. Protein: CASSEPGFWEASTDTQYF.

Worth noting for this clone: The same CDR3 can be traced to other DNA sequences in this sample. The V gene is TRBV19, the J gene TRBJ1-2; D remains ambiguous. Per the germline V gene, CDR1 is LNHDA and CDR2 is SQIVND (reference sequence). The CDR3 covers 14 residues. V was shortened by 1 base and J by 2 bases, with 8 bases between the two germline ends. The CDR3 loop reads CASSIGGKNYGYTF. The CDR3 nucleotides are TGTGCCAGTAGTATAGGCGGGAAAAACTATGGCTACACCTTC. The full variable domain, completed using reference TRBV19 and TRBJ1-2, is DGGITQSPKYLFRKEGQNVTLSCEQNLNHDAMYWYRQDPGQGLRLIYYSQIVNDFQKGDIAEGYSVSREKKESFPLTVTSAQKNPTAFYLCASSIGGKNYGYTFGSGTRLTVV.

The chain joins TRBV5-1 to TRBJ1-5; D is uncertain. V was clipped by 4 bases and J by 0 bases, with 8 bases between them. Germline V CDR1 and CDR2: SGHRS, YFSETQ. The length of the CDR3 is 14 residues. The CDR3 here is CASSADGSNQPQHF. The CDR3 region has the DNA TGCGCCAGCAGCGCGGACGGTAGCAATCAGCCCCAGCATTTT.

The J gene is TRBJ2-2, the V gene TRBV5-6, with 8 positions matching TRBD1. The CDR3 loop spans 14 amino acids. V shed 6 bases, J shed 1 base, and the junction held 2 bases outside the gene matches. Germline values: CDR1 SGHDT, CDR2 YYEEEE. CDR3 loop: CASNTGGNTGELFF. The CDR3 DNA reads as TGTGCCAGCAATACAGGGGGGAACACCGGGGAGCTGTTTTTT.

This clone was counted once. The sample holds other DNA sequences that translate to the same CDR3. The chain has TRBV7-2 and TRBJ1-1; D is undetermined. Germline assignment: CDR1 SGHTA and CDR2 FQGNSA. Trimming left V 1 base short and J 0 bases short, with 6 bases between. The CDR3 contains 14 residues. CDR3 sequence reads: CASSLGSLNTEAFF. CDR3 coding DNA: TGTGCCAGCAGCTTAGGTTCATTGAACACTGAAGCTTTCTTT.

The chain uses TRBV6-4 and TRBJ2-2; D not certain. The CDR3 runs 13 residues. Germline values: CDR1 MRHNA, CDR2 SNTAGT. Trimming took 3 bases from V and 6 from J, leaving 8 bases between them. The DNA for the CDR3 is TGTGCCAGCAGTGAGGCGAATCCCGGGGAGCTGTTTTTT. Translating gives CASSEANPGELFF.

This chain uses TRBV30 with TRBJ2-3; the D is unclear. The CDR3 loop spans 12 amino acids. The germline CDR1 and CDR2 sequences are GTSNPN and SVGIG (reference sequence). V lost 0 bases to trimming and J lost 4 bases, with 5 bases between them. The CDR3 DNA sequence: TGTGCCTGGAGTGTAGTGTCAGATACGCAGTATTTT. This codes for CAWSVVSDTQYF.

The chain joins TRBV4-1 to TRBJ2-2; D unresolved. With 0 bases removed from V and 3 bases from J, the gap between germline ends came to 14 bases. CDR1 MGHRA and CDR2 YSYEKL come from the germline V gene. The CDR3 is 17 residues long. The CDR3 spells CASSQDPPQSDTGELFF. The CDR3 DNA is TGCGCCAGCAGCCAAGATCCCCCCCAGTCGGACACCGGGGAGCTGTTTTTT.

The chain carries TRBV2 and TRBJ1-2, with D perhaps matching TRBD1 (5 bases). This CDR3 has 14 residues. CDR1 and CDR2 from the germline V gene are SNHLY and FYNNEI. V was shortened by 6 bases and J by 5 bases, with 16 bases between the two germline ends. The CDR3 DNA follows: TGTGCCAGCAGGGTAGACAGTCCCATTTATGGCTACACCTTC. Amino acids: CASRVDSPIYGYTF.

The gene calls are TRBV7-2 and TRBJ2-7; tentative D call: TRBD2 (5 bases). The CDR3 covers 14 residues. Germline V CDR1 and CDR2: SGHTA, FQGNSA. V gave up 4 bases and J gave up 6 bases, with 16 bases separating them. The CDR3 DNA sequence: TGTGCCAGCAGCTACCAAGAGGGCGCCAGCGAGCAGTACTTC. Protein product: CASSYQEGASEQYF.

The chain joins TRBV19 to TRBJ2-7; D remains ambiguous. Germline CDR1 LNHDA, CDR2 SQIVND (reference sequence). This CDR3 has 14 residues. V lost 4 bases, J lost 2 bases, and 12 bases lay in between. The CDR3 loop is CASSTWTVPYEQYF. CDR3 DNA: TGTGCCAGTAGTACATGGACGGTCCCCTACGAGCAGTACTTC.

This chain connects TRBV30 to TRBJ1-1, with 9 bases fitting TRBD1. Germline-derived CDR1 and CDR2 are GTSNPN and SVGIG (reference sequence). Unmatched junction bases numbered 8, after V lost 5 bases and J lost 1 base. This CDR3 comprises 15 residues. The CDR3 DNA reads as TGTGCCTGGCAACAGGGGGCTGGGAAGAACACTGAAGCTTTCTTT. Translated, it gives CAWQQGAGKNTEAFF.

About this clone: Within the sample, other DNA sequences also encode this same CDR3. This chain links TRBV5-1 with TRBJ2-5; D not resolved. In germline, CDR1 is SGHRS, CDR2 YFSETQ. This CDR3 is built from 14 residues. Trimming removed 0 bases at V and 2 bases at J, with 8 bases between. The CDR3 loop is CASSLVPDQETQYF. The CDR3 nucleotides are TGCGCCAGCAGCTTGGTGCCAGATCAAGAGACCCAGTACTTC. Looking up the rest from reference TRBV5-1 and TRBJ2-5 gives the full variable domain: KAGVTQTPRYLIKTRGQQVTLSCSPISGHRSVSWYQQTPGQGLQFLFEYFSETQRNKGNFPGRFSGRQFSNSRSEMNVSTLELGDSALYLCASSLVPDQETQYFGPGTRLLVL.

The chain recombines TRBV19 with TRBJ1-4; TRBD1 is a possible D gene (6 bases). The CDR3 loop spans 16 amino acids. Trimming removed 4 bases from V and 0 bases from J, with 12 bases in between. CDR1 and CDR2 from the germline V gene are LNHDA and SQIVND (reference sequence). This CDR3 reads CASSRDNHATNEKLFF. The CDR3 region has the DNA TGTGCCAGTAGTAGGGACAACCATGCAACTAATGAAAAACTGTTTTTT.

CDR3 amino acids: CASSEGQGGSNQPQHF. The CDR3 coding sequence is TGTGCCAGCAGCGAGGGACAGGGCGGGAGCAATCAGCCCCAGCATTTT. V gene TRBV6-6 combines with J gene TRBJ1-5; TRBD1 matches 9 bases. Germline values: CDR1 MNHNY, CDR2 SVGAGI (reference sequence). The trim removed 6 bases at V and 1 base at J, leaving 7 bases unmatched. This CDR3 region has 16 residues.

The table lists this clone with a count of one. The gene calls are TRBV5-6 and TRBJ1-3; unclear D gene. Germline values: CDR1 SGHDT, CDR2 YYEEEE. V was pared by 4 bases and J by 1 base, with 9 bases between. This CDR3 has 14 residues. CDR3 DNA: TGTGCCAGCAGCAAGACGGTATCTGGAAACACCATATATTTT. This encodes CASSKTVSGNTIYF.